The 29 T cell receptor beta chains given below trace back to one sample, sequenced in a study of T cell responses to AZD1222 COVID-19 vaccine. Measured with immunoSEQ multiplex PCR; TCRdb has only the in-frame clones, and not every one. In the table there are roughly 150,000 clones, almost 95% of which are singletons. The starting material was peripheral blood, obtained on day 0 of AZD1222 vaccination. Receptors were obtained from an adult in good health.

This clone was counted a few times. The chain has TRBV5-5 and TRBJ2-1; D is unresolved. Germline CDR1 SGHKS, CDR2 YYEKEE (reference sequence). This CDR3 has 15 residues. V was trimmed by 2 bases and J by 4 bases, leaving 13 bases between them. This CDR3 is CASSLVEDFYNEQFF. CDR3 in DNA: TGTGCCAGCAGCTTAGTAGAAGACTTTTACAATGAGCAGTTCTTC.

CDR3 in amino acids: CASSLNLEEPLHF. DNA of the CDR3: TGTGCCAGCAGCTTAAACCTGGAAGAACCCCTCCACTTT. This chain joins TRBV7-3 and TRBJ1-6; D gene uncertain. V was clipped by 1 base and J by 12 bases, with 10 bases between them. CDR3 length: 13 amino acids. CDR1 and CDR2 from the germline V gene are SGHTA and FQGTGA.

This chain links TRBV7-8 with TRBJ1-1; no firm D call. V lost 5 bases and J 7 bases, leaving 17 bases between the germline ends. The CDR3 consists of 14 residues. Germline V gives CDR1 SGHVS, CDR2 FQNEAQ. CDR3 DNA sequence: TGTGCCAGCAGCGACTTTCGGGTATGGGGTGAAGCTTTCTTT. It translates to CASSDFRVWGEAFF.

This clone was counted once. The chain joins TRBV27 to TRBJ2-7; 7 bases are a match to TRBD1. V trimming: 4 bases; J trimming: 4 bases; junction bases outside the gene matches: 10. The CDR3 extends over 15 amino acids. The V gene's germline CDR1 is MNHEY and CDR2 SMNVEV (reference sequence). DNA for the CDR3: TGTGCCAGCAGTTCTCCGACAGGGCCGGGGTACGAGCAGTACTTC. This encodes CASSSPTGPGYEQYF.

This chain uses TRBV5-1 with TRBJ2-2; D possibly uses TRBD1 or TRBD2 (6 bases each). The V gene's germline CDR1 is SGHRS and CDR2 YFSETQ. V was pared by 0 bases and J by 4 bases, with 7 bases between. The length of the CDR3 is 14 residues. CDR3 in amino acids: CASSLAGATGELFF. In DNA, the CDR3 is TGCGCCAGCAGCTTGGCGGGGGCCACCGGGGAGCTGTTTTTT.

This clone came up a few times. V and J are TRBV2 and TRBJ1-2, with 7 positions matching TRBD1. Germline trimming cut 4 bases from V and 4 bases from J; bases unmatched to any gene: 9. The germline V gene has CDR1 SNHLY and CDR2 FYNNEI. CDR3 size: 15 residues. The CDR3 sequence is CASSVGQMAPYGYTF. The CDR3 DNA is TGTGCCAGCAGTGTGGGACAGATGGCCCCCTATGGCTACACCTTC.

The rearrangement joins TRBV27 to TRBJ2-2; TRBD1 aligns across 9 bases. V gave up 2 bases and J gave up 4 bases; unmatched junction bases: 8. Germline values: CDR1 MNHEY, CDR2 SMNVEV (reference sequence). This CDR3 spans 17 amino acids. The CDR3 region is CASSLTGTGLGTGELFF. Written as DNA, the CDR3 is TGTGCCAGCAGTTTAACCGGGACAGGGTTGGGCACCGGGGAGCTGTTTTTT.

V and J are TRBV10-3 and TRBJ1-5; D is unresolved. This CDR3 region has 14 residues. Trimming stripped 5 bases from V and 4 bases from J, with 12 bases between. Germline V gene data show CDR1 as ENHRY and CDR2 as SYGVKD. The CDR3 DNA reads as TGTGCCATCAGTAAGTTAGCTAAAAATCAGCCCCAGCATTTT. This translates into CAISKLAKNQPQHF.

The chain's CDR3 is CATMEGQGIETQYF. DNA for the CDR3: TGTGCCACAATGGAGGGGCAGGGTATTGAGACCCAGTACTTC. V gene TRBV10-3 combines with J gene TRBJ2-5, with a tentative D call TRBD2 (6 bases). This CDR3 comprises 14 residues. The germline V gene has CDR1 ENHRY and CDR2 SYGVKD. Deletions cut 10 bases from V and 5 bases from J, with 20 bases between.

This chain joins TRBV27 and TRBJ2-7; D unresolved. This CDR3 is 14 amino acids long. Between the trimmed V and J ends, which lost 3 bases and 2 bases, there was a span of 11 bases. The germline gives CDR1 MNHEY, CDR2 SMNVEV (reference sequence). The CDR3 region has the DNA TGTGCCAGCAGTTTGGCCGCGGAAACCTACGAGCAGTACTTC. This gives the protein CASSLAAETYEQYF.

This clone appeared a single time. V usage is TRBV6-6 and J usage is TRBJ2-3; 9 nucleotides line up with TRBD2. Germline trimming cut 9 bases from V and 2 bases from J; bases unmatched to any gene: 3. Germline V gene data show CDR1 as MNHNY and CDR2 as SVGAGI (reference sequence). CDR3 length equals 13 residues. In nucleotides, the CDR3 is TGTGCCAGTTTAGCGGGGGTCACAGATACGCAGTATTTT. Protein product: CASLAGVTDTQYF.

V usage is TRBV7-3 and J usage is TRBJ1-2, with D maybe TRBD1 (5 bases). The V end lost 5 bases, the J end lost 7 bases, and 17 bases lay between the germline ends. Germline lookup yields CDR1 SGHTA and CDR2 FQGTGA. This CDR3 contains 14 residues. This CDR3 reads CASSPSTVTVGYTF. Here the CDR3 DNA reads TGTGCCAGCAGCCCCTCGACGGTGACAGTTGGCTACACCTTC.

The J gene is TRBJ1-4, the V gene TRBV5-8; TRBD1 is a possible D gene (5 bases). This CDR3 spans 15 amino acids. The germline CDR1 and CDR2 sequences are SGHTS and YDEGEE. The V gene lost 1 base and the J gene lost 6 bases, with 13 bases spanning the gap. DNA for the CDR3: TGTGCCAGCAGCTTGTTTAGCAGGGTGGATGAAAAACTGTTTTTT. It yields the protein CASSLFSRVDEKLFF.

The chain employs TRBV4-1 and TRBJ2-4; tentative D call: TRBD2 (5 bases). CDR1 and CDR2 (germline): MGHRA, YSYEKL. Trimming removed 1 base at V and 2 bases at J, with 18 bases between. The CDR3 loop spans 18 amino acids. CDR3 in DNA: TGCGCCAGCAGCCAAGTCGTGGACGGGGTGGGGACCAAAAACATTCAGTACTTC. It yields the protein CASSQVVDGVGTKNIQYF.

The rearrangement uses TRBV6-4 and TRBJ2-3, with 9 bases aligning to TRBD2. Per the germline V gene, CDR1 is MRHNA and CDR2 is SNTAGT. The CDR3 covers 18 residues. V lost 4 bases to trimming and J lost 0 bases; unmatched junction nucleotides: 11. In DNA, the CDR3 is TGTGCCAGCAGTGGACAGCGGGGGGCCCCTCCTAGCACAGATACGCAGTATTTT. Amino acid sequence: CASSGQRGAPPSTDTQYF.

This chain links TRBV6-2 or TRBV6-3 with TRBJ2-2; D remains unclear. Looked up from germline, CDR1 is MNHEY and CDR2 is SVGEGT. V lost 2 bases and J 6 bases, leaving 7 bases between the germline ends. This CDR3 is built from 13 residues. CDR3 nucleotide sequence: TGTGCCAGCAGTTACGGTGGGTCCGGGGAGCTGTTTTTT. This translates into CASSYGGSGELFF.

This clone was counted once. The rearrangement joins TRBV20-1 to TRBJ2-3, with D perhaps matching TRBD2 (5 bases). V lost 3 bases and J lost 1, with 8 bases in between. Germline V gene sequence: CDR1 DFQATT, CDR2 SNEGSKA (reference sequence). The CDR3 consists of 13 residues. The CDR3 here is CSASLEGTDTQYF. The CDR3 nucleotides read TGCAGTGCTAGTCTGGAGGGCACAGATACGCAGTATTTT.

The rearrangement joins TRBV3-1 (or the pseudogene TRBV3-2) to TRBJ2-3; D is perhaps TRBD1 or TRBD2 (5 bases each). Germline lookup yields CDR1 LGHDT and CDR2 YNNKEL (reference sequence). The CDR3 is 16 residues long. Trimming removed 4 bases at V and 0 bases at J, with 14 bases between. The CDR3 nucleotides are TGTGCCAGCAGCCGACTTCGGGGCCCGAGCACAGATACGCAGTATTTT. Its protein product is CASSRLRGPSTDTQYF.

The rearrangement links TRBV12-3 or TRBV12-4 to TRBJ2-7; a weak D match, TRBD1 (6 bases). The CDR3 is made up of 12 amino acids. Trimming removed 6 bases at V and 4 bases at J, with 10 bases between. The CDR3 sequence: CASSFTGYEQYF. CDR3 in DNA: TGTGCCAGCAGCTTCACAGGGTACGAGCAGTACTTC.

This sequence joins TRBV2 and TRBJ1-1; TRBD1 agrees at 8 bases. J lost 5 bases, V lost 6 bases, and 8 bases had no gene match. The CDR3 is 14 amino acids. Germline V gene sequence: CDR1 SNHLY, CDR2 FYNNEI. CDR3 protein: CASRAQGVSTEAFF. CDR3 DNA: TGTGCCAGCAGGGCACAGGGGGTGAGTACTGAAGCTTTCTTT.

This chain connects TRBV7-8 to TRBJ2-2; maybe TRBD1 (6 bases). CDR1 SGHVS and CDR2 FQNEAQ come from the germline V gene. Trimming removed 5 bases at V and 3 bases at J, with 16 bases between. The CDR3 spans 16 residues. Here the CDR3 DNA reads TGTGCCAGCAGCCCTGGGGGCGCAGGGGACACCGGGGAGCTGTTTTTT. This translates into CASSPGGAGDTGELFF. Full variable domain (rest looked up from reference TRBV7-8 and TRBJ2-2): GAGVSQSPRYKVAKRGQDVALRCDPISGHVSLFWYQQALGQGPEFLTYFQNEAQLDKSGLPSDRFFAERPEGSVSTLKIQRTQQEDSAVYLCASSPGGAGDTGELFFGEGSRLTVL.

A word on this clone: The sample contains more than one DNA sequence encoding this CDR3. The genes are TRBV18 and TRBJ2-7; TRBD1 matches at 7 bases. Per germline, CDR1 KGHSH and CDR2 LQKENI. The CDR3 length is 13 residues. The trim removed 3 bases at V and 4 bases at J, leaving 3 bases unmatched. The CDR3 DNA reads as TGTGCCAGCTCACCCCGACAGGGTTACGAGCAGTACTTC. Its protein product is CASSPRQGYEQYF.

The J gene is TRBJ2-3, the V gene TRBV21-1; the table's D call, TRBD1, was not checked against the DNA. TRBV21-1 corresponds to a pseudogene. This CDR3 is built from 17 residues. CDR3: CASSNGTGTLYTDTQYF. CDR3 DNA: TGTGCCAGCAGCAATGGGACAGGAACCTTATACACAGATACGCAGTATTTT.

The gene calls are TRBV28 and TRBJ1-4; TRBD1 agrees at 7 bases. The CDR3 has 18 amino acids. V trimming: 6 bases; J trimming: 5 bases; junction bases outside the gene matches: 18. The germline V gene encodes CDR1 MDHEN and CDR2 SYDVKM. This chain's CDR3 is CASSSYQGAGGINEKLFF. The CDR3 DNA reads as TGTGCCAGCAGCTCGTATCAGGGAGCAGGGGGAATAAATGAAAAACTGTTTTTT.

This chain links TRBV5-4 with TRBJ2-6; D remains unclear. This CDR3 is built from 16 residues. The germline V gene encodes CDR1 SGHNT and CDR2 YYREEE (reference sequence). Trimming cost V 4 bases and J 0 bases, with 11 bases left between them. The CDR3 spells CASSPSGYSGANVLTF. In nucleotides, the CDR3 is TGTGCCAGCAGCCCCTCCGGGTACTCTGGGGCCAACGTCCTGACTTTC.

This clone was observed once. The chain is built from TRBV19 and TRBJ2-6, with D possibly being TRBD1 (7 bases). The length of the CDR3 is 16 residues. V lost 4 bases to trimming and J lost 2 bases, with 12 bases between them. Germline assignment: CDR1 LNHDA and CDR2 SQIVND (reference sequence). The CDR3 reads CASSNQGGTGANVLTF. The CDR3 DNA is TGTGCCAGTAGTAACCAGGGGGGTACTGGGGCCAACGTCCTGACTTTC.

The rearrangement links TRBV6-5 to TRBJ2-7; D remains unclear. Germline V lookup: CDR1 MNHEY, CDR2 SVGAGI. Trimming shortened V by 0 bases and J by 1 base, and 10 bases separated the two germline ends. This CDR3 is 15 amino acids long. The CDR3 nucleotides read TGTGCCAGCAGTTACTCGGACGGTTCTTCCTACGAGCAGTACTTC. Amino acids: CASSYSDGSSYEQYF.

This rearrangement joins TRBV6-5 to TRBJ1-3; D is unclear. This CDR3 has 14 residues. CDR1 and CDR2 (germline): MNHEY, SVGAGI. V lost 6 bases to trimming and J lost 2 bases, with 11 bases between them. The CDR3, as DNA: TGTGCCAGCAGGGATCCCGGGACTGGAAACACCATATATTTT. This encodes CASRDPGTGNTIYF.

This chain joins TRBV7-3 and TRBJ2-5, with a weak D call TRBD1 (5 bases). Germline values: CDR1 SGHTA, CDR2 FQGTGA. This CDR3 region has 10 residues. V was pared by 6 bases and J by 10 bases, with 9 bases between. The CDR3: CASSWGNQYF. DNA for the CDR3: TGTGCCAGCAGTTGGGGCAACCAGTACTTC.